This T cell receptor (beta chain) comes out of a study of blood T cell repertoires in COVID-19. V gave up 5 bases and J gave up 1 base; unmatched junction bases: 13. CDR1 LGHDT and CDR2 YNNKEL come from the germline V gene (reference sequence). This CDR3 comprises 17 residues. Original processing methods: Reference gene primers were amplified, and this amplification served to estimate nucleated cell counts. The repertoire was sequenced with immunoSEQ multiplex PCR; TCRdb's copy has only in-frame clones and lacks some. V and J calls plus clone size are reproduced from that table; the DNA served to infer D and trimming. The sample shows 90,000 to 100,000 clones, roughly 80% of them seen only once.

Sequenced material: peripheral blood. The TCR comes from a man aged 65-85 years with active or convalescent COVID-19. V usage is TRBV3-1 (or the pseudogene TRBV3-2) and J usage is TRBJ1-2; 7 nucleotides match TRBD1. The CDR3 sequence is CASSARDSEAINYGYTF. CDR3 coding DNA: TGTGCCAGCAGCGCCAGGGACAGTGAGGCCATTAACTATGGCTACACCTTC.